A single sample is the source of the 3 T cell receptor beta chains below, sequenced in a study of T cell repertoires in aging, cancer and after chemotherapy (dated by TCRdb to the late 2010s). Sequencer: Illumina MiSeq. Using a mixed TRB-A/B primer pool, multiplex touch-down PCR amplified rearranged TRB sequences covering the V, D and J segments. The public sequencing data were trimmed at Q25 with fastp and processed into clonotypes with MiXCR by TCRdb, which kept only in-frame beta chains. Rows matching on CDR3 protein sequence are summarized as one entry with the most common DNA and genes. The sample profile shows 2,000 or so distinct CDR3 sequences; about 16% of them were found once. About 5.1% of the sample is held by the ten biggest clonotypes. TCR beta rearrangements were amplified from genomic DNA extracted from peripheral blood rather than from sorted cells or RNA. Sequencing input: blood. The source is a human donor with a solid tumor.

This clonotype was observed a few times. V usage is TRBV28 and J usage is TRBJ1-3, with D possibly being TRBD1 (5 bases). There are 14 residues in the CDR3. CDR1 is MDHEN and CDR2 is SYDVKM in the germline V gene. Trimming took off 6 bases at V and 7 bases at J, with 16 bases between the two ends. CDR3 amino acids: CASSPLGDWNTIYF. In DNA, the CDR3 is TGTGCCAGCAGCCCGCTGGGGGATTGGAACACCATATATTTT.

By frequency in the sample, this clonotype is medium-sized (0.01 to 0.1%). This rearrangement joins TRBV7-6 to TRBJ2-3; 10 bases line up with TRBD1. The CDR3 spans 17 residues. With V trimmed by 4 bases and J by 2 bases, 9 bases remained unmatched. Germline CDR1 reads SGHVS; CDR2 reads FNYEAQ. The CDR3 bases are TGTGCCAGCAGCTCAACCCCCGGGACAGGGGCCACAGATACGCAGTATTTT. Translation gives CASSSTPGTGATDTQYF.

This clonotype was seen a handful of times. The chain joins TRBV5-4 to TRBJ2-1; 7 nucleotides match TRBD2. Germline assignment: CDR1 SGHNT and CDR2 YYREEE (reference sequence). The CDR3 runs 16 residues. Trimming cost V 4 bases and J 4 bases; bases outside gene matches: 11. CDR3 DNA sequence: TGTGCCAGCAGCCTGGGTGCAGGGCGGGGGTACAATGAGCAGTTCTTC. Its translation: CASSLGAGRGYNEQFF. Full variable domain (remainder filled in from reference TRBV5-4 and TRBJ2-1): ETGVTQSPTHLIKTRGQQVTLRCSSQSGHNTVSWYQQALGQGPQFIFQYYREEENGRGNFPPRFSGLQFPNYSSELNVNALELDDSALYLCASSLGAGRGYNEQFFGPGTRLTVL.